The 12 T cell receptor beta chains presented below share a single source sample, sequenced in a study of shared clonotypes between healthy human individuals. Profiling relied on immunoSEQ multiplex PCR, and the TCRdb table lists in-frame clones only, not all of them. There are approximately 810,000 clones in the sample; about 92% occur only once, and about 25% lies in the top ten. As defined, naive CD8 cells were CD45RO-negative and positively selected for CCR7, with terminally differentiated effector memory CD45RA+ cells excluded. Sequenced material: naive CD8+ T cells sorted from blood. The receptors stem from a man aged 25-40 years in good health.

This chain joins TRBV19 and TRBJ2-1; D remains unclear. The CDR3 spans 14 residues. In germline, CDR1 is LNHDA, CDR2 SQIVND (reference sequence). Trimming shortened V by 1 base and J by 9 bases, and 13 bases separated the two germline ends. In DNA form, the CDR3 reads TGTGCCAGTAGTATAGTTACCCCCAGTGGTGAGCAGTTCTTC. Translating gives CASSIVTPSGEQFF.

CDR3 loop: CASSRGQGFYEQYF. CDR3 DNA sequence: TGTGCCAGCAGTCGGGGACAGGGGTTTTACGAGCAGTACTTC. The chain employs TRBV27 and TRBJ2-7, with 10 bases identical to TRBD1. CDR3 length equals 14 residues. Germline CDR1 and CDR2: MNHEY and SMNVEV (reference sequence). After removal of 5 bases from V and 4 bases from J, the junction contained 5 bases not matched to a gene.

The chain joins TRBV5-1 to TRBJ2-2, with TRBD1 matching 7 bases. CDR3 length equals 18 residues. V dropped 0 bases and J dropped 4; count of bases not matched to a gene: 12. CDR1 is SGHRS and CDR2 is YFSETQ in the germline V gene. Here the CDR3 DNA reads TGCGCCAGCAGCTTGGCGCTACAGGGGACCCTAATCACCGGGGAGCTGTTTTTT. Its protein product is CASSLALQGTLITGELFF.

The genes are TRBV4-3 and TRBJ2-5, with 11 nucleotides matching TRBD2. The CDR3 contains 18 residues. Germline assignment: CDR1 LGHNA and CDR2 YSLEER. V lost 0 bases and J lost 2; bases outside the gene matches: 8. DNA for the CDR3: TGCGCCAGCAGCCAAGAGCAGGCCGGGACTAGCGGACAAGAGACCCAGTACTTC. Its translation: CASSQEQAGTSGQETQYF.

Concerning this clone itself: The same CDR3 also results from other DNA sequences found in this sample. The genes are TRBV11-2 and TRBJ2-7; D perhaps matches TRBD1 (5 bases). V lost 3 bases, J lost 2 bases, and 8 bases lay in between. Germline V gene data show CDR1 as SGHAT and CDR2 as FQNNGV. The CDR3 has 13 residues. The DNA for the CDR3 is TGTGCCAGCAGCTTGGGGCCTACCTACGAGCAGTACTTC. Translated: CASSLGPTYEQYF.

V usage is TRBV9 and J usage is TRBJ1-2; 8 nucleotides agree with TRBD1. V gave up 3 bases and J gave up 12 bases; unmatched junction bases: 10. This CDR3 has 13 residues. Per germline, CDR1 SGDLS and CDR2 YYNGEE. The CDR3 DNA sequence: TGTGCCAGCAGCGCGCGAACAGGGGGTCTCAACACCTTC. It is translated as CASSARTGGLNTF. Variable domain in full (rest from reference TRBV9 and TRBJ1-2): DSGVTQTPKHLITATGQRVTLRCSPRSGDLSVYWYQQSLDQGLQFLIQYYNGEERAKGNILERFSAQQFPDLHSELNLSSLELGDSALYFCASSARTGGLNTFGSGTRLTVV.

V and J are TRBV4-1 and TRBJ1-2, with no clear D. Germline-derived CDR1 and CDR2 are MGHRA and YSYEKL. This CDR3 has 12 amino acids. Trimming stripped 1 base from V and 8 bases from J, with 8 bases between. The CDR3 reads CASSQGAGGYTF. CDR3 DNA sequence: TGCGCCAGCAGCCAAGGGGCGGGCGGCTACACCTTC.

Notes on this clone: This sample also contains other DNA sequences that code for the same CDR3. The V gene is TRBV11-2, the J gene TRBJ2-3, with 8 bases fitting TRBD2. This CDR3 comprises 17 residues. From germline, CDR1 is SGHAT and CDR2 FQNNGV. V shed 0 bases, J shed 0 bases, and the junction held 5 bases outside the gene matches. The CDR3 loop is CASSLDGLAESTDTQYF. Written as DNA, the CDR3 is TGTGCCAGCAGCTTAGATGGACTAGCAGAAAGCACAGATACGCAGTATTTT.

The genes are TRBV19 and TRBJ2-7, with no clear D. Trimming took off 3 bases at V and 4 bases at J, with 10 bases between the two ends. Germline CDR1 is LNHDA and CDR2 is SQIVND (reference sequence). The CDR3 contains 13 residues. The CDR3 is CASSIRHQYEQYF. The CDR3 nucleotides read TGTGCCAGTAGTATCCGTCACCAGTACGAGCAGTACTTC.

This clone was recorded once. This sequence joins TRBV2 and TRBJ2-4; possibly TRBD1 or TRBD2 for D (5 bases each). The V end was cut by 8 bases, the J end by 2 bases, with 13 bases between. Germline CDR1 reads SNHLY; CDR2 reads FYNNEI. CDR3 length: 14 residues. This CDR3 reads CASLGGSSKNIQYF. DNA for the CDR3: TGTGCCAGCCTTGGGGGTAGTTCCAAAAACATTCAGTACTTC.

J is TRBJ2-7 and V is TRBV5-4; no firm D call. The CDR3 sequence is 17 residues long. Germline V gene lookup returns CDR1 SGHNT and CDR2 YYREEE (reference sequence). Trimming took 1 base from V and 0 from J, leaving 17 bases between them. CDR3 nucleotide sequence: TGTGCCAGCAGCTTGAAGCCCGCAGGAATAAGCTCCTACGAGCAGTACTTC. This translates into CASSLKPAGISSYEQYF.

The chain employs TRBV2 and TRBJ2-1; D perhaps matches TRBD1 (5 bases). V gave up 6 bases and J gave up 7 bases, with 10 bases separating them. The CDR3 runs 12 residues. Germline-derived CDR1 and CDR2 are SNHLY and FYNNEI. CDR3 protein: CASSAQGNEQFF. The CDR3 nucleotides are TGTGCCAGCAGCGCCCAGGGTAATGAGCAGTTCTTC.